Listed below are T cell receptor beta chains from one sample, sequenced in a study of blood T cell repertoires in COVID-19. The method was immunoSEQ multiplex PCR; TCRdb's version includes in-frame clones alone and lacks a portion of them. The table records 25,000 to 35,000 clones, 80% to 90% of them present only once. Sequenced input: peripheral blood. These receptors all stem from a human donor in a cohort sampled during active COVID-19. Each CDR3 is given with its conserved first and last residue. The D gene is left open where the match is weak. Size values are once, few and many counts, or a class for expanded clones, and some rows have none.

V	size	D	J	DNA	CDR3
TRBV6-5	.	TRBD1	TRBJ2-7	TGTGCCAGCAACAGGGGGCCGGCCCACGAGCAGTACTTC	CASNRGPAHEQYF
TRBV4-3	.	TRBD2	TRBJ2-3	TGCGCCAGCAGCCAAGAACTAGCGGGGGGCTTCACAGATACGCAGTATTTT	CASSQELAGGFTDTQYF
TRBV11-2	.	TRBD1	TRBJ2-5	TGTGCCAGCAGTCGGGACAGGGGGGAGACCCAGTACTTC	CASSRDRGETQYF
TRBV10-2	once	.	TRBJ1-2	TGCGCCAGCAGCGGACAGAACTATGGCTACACCTTC	CASSGQNYGYTF
TRBV12-3/TRBV12-4	.	TRBD2	TRBJ2-1	TGTGCCAGCAGTGGTATCGGGAGGGAGTTCTTC	CASSGIGREFF
TRBV2	.	.	TRBJ1-5	TGTGCCAGCAGTGGGGGGGGTCAGCCCCAGCATTTT	CASSGGGQPQHF
TRBV5-1	.	.	TRBJ2-5	TGCGCCAGCAGCTTGGCCGCGGGTACAAACCAAGAGACCCAGTACTTC	CASSLAAGTNQETQYF
TRBV19	once	.	TRBJ1-1	TGTGCCAGTAGGGCCCCCGCGGCAGCAAACACTGAAGCTTTCTTT	CASRAPAAANTEAFF
TRBV6-5	.	.	TRBJ1-2	TGTGCCAGCAGCCGCGGACTTTTTAGCTATGGCTACACCTTC	CASSRGLFSYGYTF
TRBV10-1	.	.	TRBJ2-7	TGCGCCAGCAGCCAGGGGAGCTACGAGCAGTACTTC	CASSQGSYEQYF
TRBV19	many	.	TRBJ1-6	TGTGCCAGTAGTATCAGGGCAGAACTCAATTCACCCCTCCACTTT	CASSIRAELNSPLHF
TRBV12-5	.	.	TRBJ2-2	TGTGCTAGTGGTTTTTCTAACACCGGGGAGCTGTTTTTT	CASGFSNTGELFF
TRBV11-2	.	.	TRBJ1-3	TGTGCCAGCAGCCCCGGAGCGGGGGGCGGAAACACCATATATTTT	CASSPGAGGGNTIYF
TRBV5-6	.	TRBD1	TRBJ1-6	TGTGCCAGCAGCTTGGGAGGACAGGGGGCAGTTAATTCACCCCTCCACTTT	CASSLGGQGAVNSPLHF
TRBV7-2	.	TRBD1	TRBJ2-7	TGTGCCAGCAGCTTAAACGTGGACAGGGGGAACGAGCAGTACTTC	CASSLNVDRGNEQYF
TRBV4-1	.	.	TRBJ1-3	TGCGCCAGCAGCCAACCTCGACAGGCATCTGGAAACACCATATATTTT	CASSQPRQASGNTIYF
TRBV5-1	.	TRBD2	TRBJ2-1	TGCGCCAGCAGGACTAGCGGGGGTGATAGCTACAATGAGCAGTTCTTC	CASRTSGGDSYNEQFF
TRBV3-1/TRBV3-2	.	.	TRBJ2-2	TGTGCCAGCAGCCAATACTCCGGGGAGCTGTTTTTT	CASSQYSGELFF
TRBV5-5	.	TRBD1	TRBJ1-2	TGTGCCAGCAGCTTGGAGGACAGGGGGACTCACTATGGCTACACCTTC	CASSLEDRGTHYGYTF
TRBV29-1	.	TRBD1	TRBJ1-4	TGCAGCGTTGGACAGGGGAGAGAAAAACTGTTTTTT	CSVGQGREKLFF
TRBV19	.	.	TRBJ1-2	TGTGCCAGTCAGCTTACCCGGGGAGCCTATGGCTACACCTTC	CASQLTRGAYGYTF
TRBV7-3	.	.	TRBJ2-1	TGTGCCAGCAGCCCCGGAGGAGCGCGGGGCAATGAGCAGTTCTTC	CASSPGGARGNEQFF
TRBV19	.	.	TRBJ1-5	TGTGCCAGTAGAGGGGGAAGAGGCAATCAGCCCCAGCATTTT	CASRGGRGNQPQHF
TRBV5-1	once	.	TRBJ2-5	TGCGCCAGCAGCTTGTTGGCGGGGGCAGGGGAGACCCAGTACTTC	CASSLLAGAGETQYF
TRBV7-8	.	.	TRBJ1-4	TGTGCCAGCAGCTCTAGAGGGGGTTTGACTAATGAAAAACTGTTTTTT	CASSSRGGLTNEKLFF
TRBV19	.	TRBD2	TRBJ2-1	TGTGCCAGTAGTATCGGCCTAGCGGCCACCAATGAGCAGTTCTTC	CASSIGLAATNEQFF
TRBV7-9	.	TRBD1	TRBJ1-1	TGTGCCAGCAGGAGGACAGGCGCTGAAGCTTTCTTT	CASRRTGAEAFF
TRBV28	.	TRBD2	TRBJ2-3	TGTGCCAGCAGTTTCCTAGCGGGTATCACAGATACGCAGTATTTT	CASSFLAGITDTQYF
TRBV6-2/TRBV6-3	.	.	TRBJ1-5	TGTGCCAGCAGTTTAGGGGTGGGGAAACAGCCCCAGCATTTT	CASSLGVGKQPQHF
TRBV4-2	.	.	TRBJ2-7	TGTGCCAGCAGCCAAGCATCCAGGGGGGCCTACGAGCAGTACTTC	CASSQASRGAYEQYF
TRBV30	.	TRBD1	TRBJ1-5	TGTGCCTGGAGTCCCAACCGACAGGGTTCCGGTCAGCCCCAGCATTTT	CAWSPNRQGSGQPQHF
TRBV6-2/TRBV6-3	.	.	TRBJ2-3	TGTGCCAGCAGTGTTCTCACAGATACGCAGTATTTT	CASSVLTDTQYF
TRBV5-1	few	.	TRBJ2-7	TGCGCCAGCAGCTTTAAAGAGGGTTCGCCCCGCGAGCAGTACTTC	CASSFKEGSPREQYF
TRBV25-1	.	.	TRBJ2-6	TGTGCCAGCACCTCCTCAGGGTCCGGGGCCAACGTCCTGACTTTC	CASTSSGSGANVLTF
TRBV7-8	.	.	TRBJ1-5	TGTGCCAGCAGAGGACACATCAATCAGCCCCAGCATTTT	CASRGHINQPQHF
TRBV5-1	.	TRBD1	TRBJ2-5	TGCGCCAGCAGCCGCGGACAGGGCCAAGAGACCCAGTACTTC	CASSRGQGQETQYF
TRBV2	.	TRBD1	TRBJ1-4	TGTGCCAGCAGTCAGGGGACAGGGATTAATGAAAAACTGTTTTTT	CASSQGTGINEKLFF
TRBV29-1	.	TRBD1	TRBJ2-2	TGCAGCGCCTCCCGGGACAGGGGTCACGGGGAGCTGTTTTTT	CSASRDRGHGELFF
TRBV7-3	.	.	TRBJ1-1	TGTGCCAGCAGCCCGGACAGAACTAACACTGAAGCTTTCTTT	CASSPDRTNTEAFF
TRBV10-2	.	TRBD2	TRBJ2-1	TGCGCCAGCATTCGAGGACTAGCGGAATTAAATGAGCAGTTCTTC	CASIRGLAELNEQFF
TRBV7-9	.	.	TRBJ2-3	TGTGCCAGCAGCTTAACTGGGGGCAGAACAGATACGCAGTATTTT	CASSLTGGRTDTQYF
TRBV27	.	TRBD2	TRBJ2-5	TGTGCCAGCAGTTTCTACCCCCCAGGGACTAGCGGGGGCGGTTTTCAAGAGACCCAGTACTTC	CASSFYPPGTSGGGFQETQYF
TRBV3-1/TRBV3-2	once	TRBD2	TRBJ2-5	TGTGCCAGCAGCCAAGACGGGCTAGCGGGGGGCCGGGGGGAGACCCAGTACTTC	CASSQDGLAGGRGETQYF
TRBV28	.	TRBD1	TRBJ1-5	TGTGCCAGCAGTCAGACAGGGATACGACAGCCCCAGCATTTT	CASSQTGIRQPQHF
TRBV2	.	.	TRBJ2-2	TGTGCCAGCAGTGAACAGAGGGCCGGGGAGCTGTTTTTT	CASSEQRAGELFF
TRBV4-1	.	TRBD1	TRBJ2-5	TGCGCCAGCAGCCAACCGGGACAGGGCAACCAAGAGACCCAGTACTTC	CASSQPGQGNQETQYF
TRBV5-1	.	.	TRBJ1-6	TGCGCCAGCAGCCCTCGGGGCGGGGAGGGTAATTCACCCCTCCACTTT	CASSPRGGEGNSPLHF
TRBV7-2	.	.	TRBJ1-1	TGTGCCAGCAGCTTAATGGCCGGAGCCCGTCCTGAAGCTTTCTTT	CASSLMAGARPEAFF
TRBV30	few	.	TRBJ2-2	TGTGCCTGGAGTGTACACCTAGGGGGGGGAGGCGGGGAGCTGTTTTTT	CAWSVHLGGGGGELFF